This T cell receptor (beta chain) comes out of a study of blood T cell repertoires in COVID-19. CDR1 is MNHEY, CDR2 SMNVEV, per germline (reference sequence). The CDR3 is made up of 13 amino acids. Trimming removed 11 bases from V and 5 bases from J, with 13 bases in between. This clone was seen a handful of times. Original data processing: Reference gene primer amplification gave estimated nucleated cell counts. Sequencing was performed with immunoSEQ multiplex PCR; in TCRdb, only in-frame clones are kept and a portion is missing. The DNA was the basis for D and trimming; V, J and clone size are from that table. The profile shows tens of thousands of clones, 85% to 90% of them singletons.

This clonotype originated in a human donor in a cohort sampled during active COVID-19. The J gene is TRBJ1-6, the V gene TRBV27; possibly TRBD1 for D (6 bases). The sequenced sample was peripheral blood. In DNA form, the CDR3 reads TGTGCCTGCGAGAGGGGGAATAATTCACCCCTCCACTTT. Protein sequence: CACERGNNSPLHF.